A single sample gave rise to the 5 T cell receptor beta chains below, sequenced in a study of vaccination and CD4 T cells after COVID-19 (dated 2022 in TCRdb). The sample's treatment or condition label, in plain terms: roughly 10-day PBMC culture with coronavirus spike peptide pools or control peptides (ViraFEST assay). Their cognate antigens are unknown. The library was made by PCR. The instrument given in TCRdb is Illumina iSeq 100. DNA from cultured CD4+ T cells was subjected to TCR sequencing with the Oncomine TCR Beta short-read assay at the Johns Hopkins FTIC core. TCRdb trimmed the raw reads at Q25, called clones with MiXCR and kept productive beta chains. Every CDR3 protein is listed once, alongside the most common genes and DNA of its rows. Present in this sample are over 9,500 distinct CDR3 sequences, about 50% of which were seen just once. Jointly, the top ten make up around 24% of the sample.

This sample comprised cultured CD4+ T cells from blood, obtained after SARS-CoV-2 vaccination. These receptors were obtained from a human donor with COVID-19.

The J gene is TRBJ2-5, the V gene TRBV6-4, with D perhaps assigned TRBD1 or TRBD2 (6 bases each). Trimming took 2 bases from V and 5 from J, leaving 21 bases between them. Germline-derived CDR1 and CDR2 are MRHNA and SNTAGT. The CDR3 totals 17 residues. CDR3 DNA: TGTGCCAGCAGTGACGGATTCCGGGGGCGCGTTGTTGAGACCCAGTACTTC. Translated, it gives CASSDGFRGRVVETQYF.

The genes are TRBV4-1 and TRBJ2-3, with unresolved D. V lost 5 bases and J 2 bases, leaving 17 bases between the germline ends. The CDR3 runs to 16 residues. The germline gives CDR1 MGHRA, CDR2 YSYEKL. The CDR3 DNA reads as TGCGCCAGCAGCGAGATTAGCCTGGGGTTCACAGATACGCAGTATTTT. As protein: CASSEISLGFTDTQYF.

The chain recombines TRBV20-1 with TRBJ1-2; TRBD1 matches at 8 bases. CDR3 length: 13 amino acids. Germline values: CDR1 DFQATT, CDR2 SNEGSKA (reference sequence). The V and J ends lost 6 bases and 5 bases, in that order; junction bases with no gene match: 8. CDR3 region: CSADDRGGYGYTF. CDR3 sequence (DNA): TGCAGTGCCGACGACAGGGGAGGGTATGGCTACACCTTC.

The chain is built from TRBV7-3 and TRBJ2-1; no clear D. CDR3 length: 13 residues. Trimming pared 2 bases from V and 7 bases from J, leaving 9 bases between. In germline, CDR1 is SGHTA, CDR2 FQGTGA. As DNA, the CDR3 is TGTGCCAGCAGCTTACCAGACTTAAATGAGCAGTTCTTC. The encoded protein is CASSLPDLNEQFF.

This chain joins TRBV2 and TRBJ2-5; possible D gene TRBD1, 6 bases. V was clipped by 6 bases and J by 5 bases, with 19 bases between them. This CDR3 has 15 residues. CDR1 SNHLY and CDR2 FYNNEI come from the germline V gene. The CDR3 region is CASSDPGTTAETQYF. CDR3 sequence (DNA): TGTGCCAGCAGCGATCCCGGGACAACGGCGGAGACCCAGTACTTC. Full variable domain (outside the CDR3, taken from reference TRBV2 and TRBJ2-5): EPEVTQTPSHQVTQMGQEVILRCVPISNHLYFYWYRQILGQKVEFLVSFYNNEISEKSEIFDDQFSVERPDGSNFTLKIRSTKLEDSAMYFCASSDPGTTAETQYFGPGTRLLVL.